This TCR beta chain was profiled in a study of cytomegalovirus exposure and HLA in healthy donors listed by TCRdb under 2017. Background for the entire study: An earlier analysis of more than 550 of the donors reported roughly 300 Gb of sequence data and 117 million unique TCR beta sequences obtained from some 170 million T cells. Besides the first cohort of roughly 640 subjects, a separate validation cohort made up of around 120 different subjects was used. Among about 370 genotyped donors of the cohort, an average of around 250,000 unique TCR beta nucleotide sequences was sequenced per donor, of which 15% to 20% were non-productive. High-throughput TCR immunosequencing, statistical association of individual TCRs with disease status, and machine learning were combined to predict cytomegalovirus infection status. Donor age, sex, ethnicity and CMV serostatus were collected together with the repertoire data. In an earlier analysis of 500 to 650 of the donors, high-throughput TCR beta sequencing was used to judge whether each TCR beta V gene segment behaved as functional or pseudogenic. Of the roughly 410 genotyped donors, over 80% were placed in the genetic ancestry cluster associated with self-reported Caucasian donors. The T cell repertoires of around 670 subjects were profiled by immunosequencing and related to cytomegalovirus serostatus. The study aimed to test whether signatures of past pathogen exposure could be identified by cataloging public T cell receptors. A later analysis re-examined previously published TCR beta repertoires from around 670 donors and added high-resolution HLA genotyping to investigate patterns of TCR occurrence. A later genetic analysis used genome-wide SNP genotypes for about 55% of the 666 donors, treating that subset as a discovery cohort. Both class I and class II loci were covered by HLA typing, at four-digit resolution. The number of typed donors differed by locus: about 620-640 for A, B, C, DRB1 and DQB1; 500 to 550 for DQA1; some 590 for DPA1; and about 450 for DPB1. About 300 gigabases of sequencing data and 78 million or so unique TCR sequences were included in an early release covering about 620 HLA-typed donors. Roughly 5 DR-DQ haplotypes were handled as single units for association and clustering, since linkage in the cohort was strong. Every discovery cohort repertoire had been produced on one sequencing platform. Rather than drawing on any new phenotypic data, the later analysis identified candidate immune exposures from TCR beta sequences and the way those sequences occurred across donors. General study outcomes and caveats: Because counts were too low, about 15 rarely observed V segments, including chromosome 9 orphons, were left out of the earlier analysis of 587 of the donors. A few of the identified cytomegalovirus-associated TCR beta chains were confirmed in vitro to be specific for cytomegalovirus antigens. A later analysis reported that several top co-occurrence clusters appeared linked to parvovirus B19, influenza, CMV and Epstein-Barr virus. An earlier analysis of approximately 500 of the donors showed that most TCR beta V segments appeared in productive rearrangements either about 87% or about 30% of the time, which broadly matched IMGT annotations. In both the original and validation cohorts, the classifier was reported to diagnose cytomegalovirus status with high specificity and sensitivity. According to a later analysis, TCR association rates differed among HLA loci, with DRB1 alleles showing the most associated TCRs and HLA-C alleles showing the fewest. An association between a missense DCLRE1C variant and V-gene and J-gene trimming of TCR beta chains was found in a later genetic analysis and replicated in an independent cohort. Roughly uniform sequencing depth across donors was assumed in presence/absence analyses, although this assumption may not hold. In this cohort, only TCR beta chains were sequenced, and detectable features were limited by the absence of alpha or paired-chain data. When HLA alleles, especially DR and DQ, strongly co-occurred, attributing TCR associations to individual alleles was difficult. A total of fewer than 200 TCR beta chains were listed by the study as associated with cytomegalovirus. A cluster of highly shared sequence variants was judged likely to be a technical artifact of the sequencing pipeline. Correlated functional status among segregating V segments might reflect linkage disequilibrium, but an unknown experimental factor could not be ruled out. HLA typing was unavailable for some donors at each locus, so association tests used only the typed subset. Most CMV-associated TCR beta chains appeared to be HLA-restricted in a later analysis, and the HLA associations seemed to be driven largely by CMV exposure. A later analysis found that HLA-associated TCR beta chains were more clonally expanded and had lower generation probabilities than equally common non-associated chains. The 87-base-pair reads could not distinguish some IMGT-functional V segments, including TRBV6-2 and TRBV6-3, so those segments were excluded. A later genetic analysis reported fewer N-insertions in productive TCRs among donors in an Asian-associated ancestry cluster than the approximately 670-donor mean. In a later analysis, about 16,000 TCR beta sequences were associated with specific HLA alleles at a false discovery rate of 0.05. A further reported finding was that TCR beta sequences accurately predicted the HLA-A and HLA-B alleles for most subjects in the first cohort. Most TCR sequences were observed very rarely across donors, whereas some public TCRs were present in many individuals. The only immune exposure information available for the cohort was CMV serostatus. According to the authors, the approach could potentially be generalized to other disease states and immunological phenotypes.

V is pared back by 5 bases and J by 5 bases, with 8 bases lying between the germline termini. Reading from cysteine to phenylalanine, the CDR3 counts 11 amino acids. Only the CDR3 region is kept as DNA, spanning 33 bases read in frame from base 1. The germline V gene specifies SGHTS as CDR1 and YDEGEE as CDR2. The cohort consisted of more than 650 healthy bone marrow donors. At the time of sampling, every cohort member was nominally healthy, though immune exposures that went unrecorded were likely present. The donor tested CMV seronegative and was one of the 352 seronegative cohort members. A peripheral blood sample was provided by each donor, and peripheral blood mononuclear cells were used for TCR beta sequencing. Genomic DNA extraction from the blood cell samples was performed with the Qiagen DNeasy Blood Extraction Kit. Libraries were constructed by the immunoSEQ multiplex PCR assay. For the multiplex PCR, a mixture combining 60 forward primers for TCR Vbeta segments and 13 reverse primers for TCR Jbeta segments was used. The CDR3 region of rearranged TCR beta genes was amplified from genomic DNA with a multiplex PCR assay. The Illumina HiSeq System was used to sequence the amplified TCR beta libraries as 87-base-pair reads. Under the source paper's analysis protocol: A later analysis counted tens of millions of unique TCR beta chains across the 666 repertoires, and some 11 million of these chains were shared by at least two donors. Raw reads were error-corrected and collapsed into unique sequences with a nearest-neighbor algorithm that merged closely related sequences to remove PCR and sequencing errors. CDR3 sequences were aligned to IMGT reference sequences to assign V, D and J gene segments. For a sequence to be retained, a match of at least six nucleotides to both a V gene segment and a J gene segment was required. Rearrangements were called productive when the CDR3 lacked stop codons and stayed in frame with V and J; all others were non-productive. Following IMGT convention, CDR3 was defined as the stretch from the second conserved V-encoded cysteine to the conserved J-encoded phenylalanine. Sequences without an unambiguous match to a single V gene segment were excluded from the earlier analysis of several hundred of the donors. In an earlier analysis of a few hundred of the donors, V segments were called functional above 56.7% productive rearrangements and were called segregating when the between-donor standard deviation exceeded 5%. To diagnose cytomegalovirus status from the catalog of TCR beta chain sequences, a statistical classification framework was built. In a later analysis, V and J genes were assigned by comparing TCR nucleotide sequences against IMGT/GENE-DB human TR gene sequences. In a later analysis, CDR3 sequences and most-parsimonious VDJ recombination scenarios were assigned using the TCRdist pipeline. In a later analysis, each TCR beta chain was defined by its CDR3 amino acid sequence together with its V-gene family, and reads lacking a unique V-gene family were excluded. In a later analysis, a few hundred highly shared, low-generation-probability nucleotide sequences were removed to address suspected cross-contamination and a sequencing artifact. A later analysis calculated a clonal expansion index for each public chain from normalized within-repertoire ranks of inferred template counts. Generation probabilities in a later analysis came from a VDJ recombination model fitted to out-of-frame rearrangements, and those results were checked against IGoR. A later analysis scored TCR-TCR, TCR-HLA and TCR-CMV co-occurrence with hypergeometric tests, applying a repertoire-size bias correction to TCR pairs. To estimate false discovery rates, a later analysis permuted the HLA or CMV assignments 20 times. In a later analysis, co-occurring TCRs were grouped with DBSCAN, and TCRdist sequence similarity was added when clustering was performed within HLA-allele-positive subsets. For co-occurrence clustering, repertoires with fewer than 30,000 or more than 120,000 public chains were excluded, along with about five repertoires with anomalous nucleotide sharing. The table was pulled from immuneACCESS by TCRdb, which kept in-frame rearrangements only. Such tables lose some clones; where checked, under half of the loss comes from unresolved V genes, and the rest has no known cause. From that table come the V and J calls and clone size; the DNA was used to work out D and trimming. For this sample there are about 140,000 clones; around 80% appear just once. Clones ranked in the top ten supply 4.5% to 6% of the sample.

In the case of this clone: Its target antigen remains unknown. Within one base of it there is no much larger clone, and no base qualities were kept.

The sequence is built from TRBV5-8 and TRBJ2-7, with the D gene not confidently named. This TCR was recovered from a male donor in good health and CMV-seronegative. Sequencing input: PBMCs. The CDR3 region has the sequence CASRMTNEQYF. At the DNA level, the sequence is TGTGCCAGCAGGATGACAAACGAGCAGTACTTC.